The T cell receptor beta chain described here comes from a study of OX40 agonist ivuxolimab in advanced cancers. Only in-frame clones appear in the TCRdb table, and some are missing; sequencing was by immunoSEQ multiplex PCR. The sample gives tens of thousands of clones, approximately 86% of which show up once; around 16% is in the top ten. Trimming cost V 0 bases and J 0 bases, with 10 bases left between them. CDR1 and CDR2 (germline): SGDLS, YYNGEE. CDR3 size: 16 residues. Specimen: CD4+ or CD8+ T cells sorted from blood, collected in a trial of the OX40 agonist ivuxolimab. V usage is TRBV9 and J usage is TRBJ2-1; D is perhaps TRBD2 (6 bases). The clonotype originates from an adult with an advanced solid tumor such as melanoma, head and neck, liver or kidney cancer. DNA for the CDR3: TGTGCCAGCAGCGTAGTGGCGGGAAGCTCCTACAATGAGCAGTTCTTC. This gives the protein CASSVVAGSSYNEQFF.